Each of the 6 T cell receptor beta chains below was sequenced from the same sample in a study of technical replicates of blood from several donors. Sequencing was performed with immunoSEQ multiplex PCR; in TCRdb, only in-frame clones are kept and a portion is missing. This table holds tens of thousands of clones, more than 90% found once. The sequencing sample was made of PBMCs. The receptors here all came from a human donor in good health. Some clones in this sample may be carry-over from other donors' samples.

The chain couples TRBV25-1 to TRBJ1-2; the D gene is possibly TRBD1 (6 bases). Germline V gives CDR1 MGHDK, CDR2 SYGVNS. Trimming took off 4 bases at V and 7 bases at J, with 16 bases between the two ends. CDR3 length: 14 residues. The CDR3 nucleotides are TGTGCCAGCAGTGTACAGGGAGTGGTAGGTGGCTACACCTTC. Translating it yields CASSVQGVVGGYTF.

The J gene is TRBJ1-3, the V gene TRBV5-1; D possibly corresponds to TRBD1 (5 bases). CDR3 size: 16 residues. Germline CDR1 and CDR2: SGHRS and YFSETQ. Trimming stripped 4 bases from V and 1 base from J, with 15 bases between. CDR3 sequence: CASSLQGLGSGNTIYF. In DNA form, the CDR3 reads TGCGCCAGCAGCCTGCAGGGATTAGGGTCTGGAAACACCATATATTTT.

V gene TRBV2 combines with J gene TRBJ2-1, with D possibly TRBD2 on 5 matching bases. V was pared by 6 bases and J by 2 bases, with 11 bases between. This CDR3 spans 14 amino acids. The germline V gene encodes CDR1 SNHLY and CDR2 FYNNEI. CDR3 sequence (DNA): TGTGCCAGCAGGTCGAGCGGAACCTACAATGAGCAGTTCTTC. Its protein is CASRSSGTYNEQFF.

The J gene is TRBJ2-5, the V gene TRBV7-6, with TRBD2 identical over 7 bases. Germline V lookup: CDR1 SGHVS, CDR2 FNYEAQ. The CDR3 is 16 residues long. J lost 5 bases, V lost 5 bases, and 14 bases had no gene match. CDR3 protein: CASSRVNSGPQETQYF. DNA of the CDR3: TGTGCCAGCAGCCGGGTAAATAGCGGGCCCCAGGAGACCCAGTACTTC.

This clone was seen a handful of times. This chain links TRBV15 with TRBJ1-2, with 7 bases lining up with TRBD1. Trimming cost V 3 bases and J 4 bases; bases outside gene matches: 11. The CDR3 totals 16 residues. Germline CDR1 reads LNHNV; CDR2 reads YYDKDF (reference sequence). Here the CDR3 reads CATSREGAGGPYGYTF. The CDR3 DNA reads TGTGCCACCAGCAGGGAGGGGGCAGGAGGACCCTATGGCTACACCTTC.

CDR3 coding DNA: TGTGCCATCAATGGCGGAACGAACACCGGGGAGCTGTTTTTT. It codes for CAINGGTNTGELFF. The rearrangement joins TRBV10-3 to TRBJ2-2; D call uncertain. Trimming took 7 bases from V and 0 from J, leaving 9 bases between them. The CDR3 has 14 residues. In germline, CDR1 is ENHRY, CDR2 SYGVKD.